The 32 T cell receptor beta chains presented below share a single source sample, sequenced in a study of T cell repertoires in cytomegalovirus infection (dated by TCRdb to about 2019). Instrument used: Illumina HiSeq 1500. In TCRdb, the public reads were trimmed at Q25 with fastp and aligned with MiXCR, with productive beta chains retained. CDR3 protein sequences are deduplicated, and each keeps its most common genes and DNA. The table for this sample lists 200,000 to 300,000 distinct CDR3 sequences; roughly 13% of them were counted only once. The ten most abundant clones make up around 8.7% of the sample. Sequencing used PBMCs. The source of these receptors is a human donor in good health (CMV status not recorded). Some clones in this sample may be carry-over from other donors' samples.

This rearrangement joins TRBV18 to TRBJ1-1, with D possibly TRBD1 on 6 matching bases. V was shortened by 3 bases and J by 0 bases, with 14 bases between the two germline ends. The germline V gene encodes CDR1 KGHSH and CDR2 LQKENI. The CDR3 sequence is 16 residues long. The CDR3 spells CASSPLGTSLNTEAFF. CDR3 coding DNA: TGTGCCAGCTCACCGCTGGGGACAAGTCTGAACACTGAAGCTTTCTTT.

The CDR3 protein is CASSPLEETQYF. The CDR3 bases are TGTGCCAGCAGCCCTCTCGAGGAGACCCAGTACTTC. This chain connects TRBV7-9 to TRBJ2-5; D is undetermined. The CDR3 length is 12 residues. CDR1 SEHNR and CDR2 FQNEAQ come from the germline V gene (reference sequence). Trimming took off 5 bases at V and 5 bases at J, with 9 bases between the two ends.

Many counts were recorded for this clonotype. This chain joins TRBV25-1 and TRBJ2-7, with TRBD1 matching 10 bases. J gave up 6 bases and V 5 bases, and 7 bases lay outside the gene matches. This CDR3 comprises 14 residues. Germline CDR1 MGHDK, CDR2 SYGVNS. The CDR3 DNA sequence: TGTGCCAGCAGTCGGGACAGGGGTTCTACCGAGCAGTACTTC. Its translation: CASSRDRGSTEQYF.

The chain is built from TRBV20-1 and TRBJ2-5; 7 nucleotides match TRBD1. The V gene's germline CDR1 is DFQATT and CDR2 SNEGSKA (reference sequence). With 3 bases clipped from V and 4 bases from J, the junction kept 11 bases outside the gene matches. The CDR3 length is 15 residues. The CDR3 reads CSARNPTGAGETQYF. In DNA, the CDR3 is TGCAGTGCTAGGAATCCCACAGGGGCGGGAGAGACCCAGTACTTC.

The genes are TRBV20-1 and TRBJ2-3; 14 bases align to TRBD2. The CDR3 extends over 16 amino acids. Germline-derived CDR1 and CDR2 are DFQATT and SNEGSKA (reference sequence). The trim removed 6 bases at V and 2 bases at J, leaving 7 bases unmatched. The CDR3, as DNA: TGCAGTGCCCGAGGACTAGCGGGAGGAAACACAGATACGCAGTATTTT. Translating it yields CSARGLAGGNTDTQYF.

This clonotype was picked up many times. This sequence joins TRBV11-3 and TRBJ2-3, with D perhaps being TRBD1 or TRBD2 (6 bases each). CDR1 and CDR2 (germline): SGHNT, YENEEA. V shed 5 bases and J shed 2 bases, with 11 bases lying between them. This CDR3 comprises 14 residues. The CDR3 DNA follows: TGTGCCAGCAGCCAACGGGGGCCCACAGATACGCAGTATTTT. Residues: CASSQRGPTDTQYF.

V and J are TRBV5-1 and TRBJ2-5, with D possibly matching TRBD2 (6 bases). V lost 0 bases and J lost 2, with 8 bases in between. The CDR3 loop spans 14 amino acids. Germline V gene sequence: CDR1 SGHRS, CDR2 YFSETQ. The CDR3 spells CASSLGGVQETQYF. CDR3 in DNA: TGCGCCAGCAGCTTGGGGGGGGTTCAAGAGACCCAGTACTTC.

The chain links TRBV24-1 to TRBJ2-1; 7 bases map to TRBD2. CDR1 is KGHDR, CDR2 SFDVKD, per germline. This CDR3 has 16 residues. J gave up 7 bases and V 5 bases, and 13 bases lay outside the gene matches. CDR3 sequence: CATSVLASAGVNEQFF. The CDR3 bases are TGTGCCACCAGTGTCCTGGCTTCGGCGGGAGTAAATGAGCAGTTCTTC.

This clonotype appeared many times. The chain links TRBV7-2 to TRBJ2-2, with 12 bases lining up with TRBD2. The CDR3 totals 16 residues. Germline V gene sequence: CDR1 SGHTA, CDR2 FQGNSA. The V gene end was trimmed by 7 bases and the J gene end by 1 base; junction bases not matched to a gene: 4. The CDR3 sequence is CASTTTSGRNTGELFF. The DNA for the CDR3 is TGTGCCAGCACCACGACTAGCGGGAGGAACACCGGGGAGCTGTTTTTT. Full variable domain (remainder filled in from reference TRBV7-2 and TRBJ2-2): GAGVSQSPSNKVTEKGKDVELRCDPISGHTALYWYRQSLGQGLEFLIYFQGNSAPDKSGLPSDRFSAERTGGSVSTLTIQRTQQEDSAVYLCASTTTSGRNTGELFFGEGSRLTVL.

This clonotype came up many times. This chain joins TRBV2 and TRBJ1-1; tentatively, D is TRBD1 (6 bases). The CDR3 consists of 14 residues. Germline V gene lookup returns CDR1 SNHLY and CDR2 FYNNEI. The V end was cut by 2 bases, the J end by 5 bases, with 12 bases between. The DNA of the CDR3 is TGTGCCAGCAGTGAAACCGGGGGGCTTACTGAAGCTTTCTTT. As protein: CASSETGGLTEAFF.

The chain links TRBV5-4 to TRBJ1-1; a weak D match, TRBD1 (6 bases). CDR1 and CDR2 (germline): SGHNT, YYREEE (reference sequence). This CDR3 comprises 15 residues. Trimming pared 4 bases from V and 5 bases from J, leaving 18 bases between. In DNA, the CDR3 is TGTGCCAGCAGCATATCCCCGGGGGCCCTTACTGAAGCTTTCTTT. Its protein product is CASSISPGALTEAFF.

This clonotype was seen many times. The chain combines TRBV7-2 with TRBJ1-3; no clear D. Germline V lookup: CDR1 SGHTA, CDR2 FQGNSA. The CDR3 sequence is 14 residues long. The ends were cut back, 2 bases at V and 8 bases at J, with 13 bases in the middle. The CDR3 sequence is CASSLFLGPDTIYF. Written as DNA, the CDR3 is TGTGCCAGCAGCTTATTCTTGGGCCCTGACACCATATATTTT.

J is TRBJ2-5 and V is TRBV5-5; D uncertain. The CDR3 consists of 14 residues. CDR1 SGHKS and CDR2 YYEKEE come from the germline V gene (reference sequence). Trimming removed 0 bases from V and 5 bases from J, with 11 bases in between. The CDR3, as DNA: TGTGCCAGCAGCTTGGTCAGCCTTCGGGAGACCCAGTACTTC. Translation gives CASSLVSLRETQYF. Full variable domain (rest looked up from reference TRBV5-5 and TRBJ2-5): DAGVTQSPTHLIKTRGQQVTLRCSPISGHKSVSWYQQVLGQGPQFIFQYYEKEERGRGNFPDRFSARQFPNYSSELNVNALLLGDSALYLCASSLVSLRETQYFGPGTRLLVL.

This clonotype was recorded at least ten times. The chain carries TRBV7-2 and TRBJ2-7; D is unclear. This CDR3 comprises 15 residues. The germline gives CDR1 SGHTA, CDR2 FQGNSA. The ends were cut back, 5 bases at V and 0 bases at J, with 14 bases in the middle. The CDR3 reads CASSPQLLSSYEQYF. CDR3 nucleotide sequence: TGTGCCAGCAGCCCACAATTATTAAGCTCCTACGAGCAGTACTTC.

This clonotype was detected many times. This rearrangement joins TRBV11-2 to TRBJ1-3; D is undetermined. The germline gives CDR1 SGHAT, CDR2 FQNNGV. Trimming cost V 2 bases and J 5 bases, with 10 bases left between them. The CDR3 is made up of 14 amino acids. The CDR3 spells CASSLFGGRNTIYF. The CDR3 nucleotides read TGTGCCAGCAGCTTATTCGGCGGTCGAAACACCATATATTTT.

The rearrangement uses TRBV7-2 and TRBJ1-2; possibly TRBD1 for D (5 bases). Trimming pared 5 bases from V and 2 bases from J, leaving 15 bases between. CDR1 SGHTA and CDR2 FQGNSA come from the germline V gene. The CDR3 extends over 15 amino acids. The CDR3 region is CASSPAPGPNYGYTF. DNA for the CDR3: TGTGCCAGCAGCCCGGCCCCGGGACCGAACTATGGCTACACCTTC.

This clonotype was found many times. The gene calls are TRBV2 and TRBJ2-1; TRBD1 matches at 9 bases. CDR1 is SNHLY, CDR2 FYNNEI, per germline. V gave up 4 bases and J gave up 4 bases; unmatched junction bases: 8. The CDR3 is made up of 16 amino acids. CDR3 loop: CASSVGGQGPYNEQFF. CDR3 DNA: TGTGCCAGCAGTGTGGGAGGACAGGGGCCGTACAATGAGCAGTTCTTC. Variable domain in full (rest from reference TRBV2 and TRBJ2-1): EPEVTQTPSHQVTQMGQEVILRCVPISNHLYFYWYRQILGQKVEFLVSFYNNEISEKSEIFDDQFSVERPDGSNFTLKIRSTKLEDSAMYFCASSVGGQGPYNEQFFGPGTRLTVL.

The sample holds many counts of this clonotype. The chain joins TRBV7-3 to TRBJ2-5; 7 nucleotides agree with TRBD2. Germline V gene data show CDR1 as SGHTA and CDR2 as FQGTGA. The junction had 5 bases not matched to a gene; V was cut back by 3 bases and J by 1 base. This CDR3 region has 15 residues. CDR3 sequence reads: CASSLRGTFQETQYF. CDR3 DNA sequence: TGTGCCAGCAGCTTGCGGGGGACTTTCCAAGAGACCCAGTACTTC. Filled out from reference TRBV7-3 and TRBJ2-5, the complete variable domain reads GAGVSQTPSNKVTEKGKYVELRCDPISGHTALYWYRQSLGQGPEFLIYFQGTGAADDSGLPNDRFFAVRPEGSVSTLKIQRTERGDSAVYLCASSLRGTFQETQYFGPGTRLLVL.

The genes are TRBV20-1 and TRBJ2-7; maybe TRBD1 (6 bases). The CDR3 consists of 14 residues. Germline assignment: CDR1 DFQATT and CDR2 SNEGSKA (reference sequence). V lost 3 bases, J lost 5 bases, and 17 bases lay in between. CDR3 nucleotide sequence: TGCAGTGCTAGCCTGGACAGTCTTACGGACGAGCAGTACTTC. Residues: CSASLDSLTDEQYF.

A note on this clonotype: An end of the junction differs from the germline gene, which may be a read error. The chain is built from TRBV18 and TRBJ2-7; the D call may be TRBD1 or TRBD2 (5 bases each). CDR3 length: 13 amino acids. Germline-derived CDR1 and CDR2 are KGHSH and LQKENI. Here the CDR3 reads CASSPHRDGKKSF. In DNA form, the CDR3 reads TGTGCCAGCTCACCGCACCGGGACGGGAAAAAGAGCTTC. Supplemented by reference TRBV18 and TRBJ2-7, the full variable domain reads NAGVMQNPRHLVRRRGQEARLRCSPMKGHSHVYWYRQLPEEGLKFMVYLQKENIIDESGMPKERFSAEFPKEGPSILRIQQVVRGDSAAYFCASSPHRDGKKSFGPGTRLTVT.

This clonotype was recorded at least ten times. The chain carries TRBV7-2 and TRBJ2-7, with 11 bases matching TRBD2. Germline V gene sequence: CDR1 SGHTA, CDR2 FQGNSA. Losses at the gene ends were 6 bases for V and 2 bases for J; bases not matched to a gene: 9. CDR3 size: 16 residues. The CDR3 DNA sequence: TGTGCCAGCAGTCTTAGTAGCGGGAGGGCCGCCTACGAGCAGTACTTC. Amino acids: CASSLSSGRAAYEQYF.

This clonotype has at least ten counts. V usage is TRBV28 and J usage is TRBJ2-7; the D gene is possibly TRBD1 (5 bases). Germline CDR1 reads MDHEN; CDR2 reads SYDVKM. This CDR3 is built from 15 residues. Trimming stripped 3 bases from V and 2 bases from J, with 14 bases between. The CDR3 coding sequence is TGTGCCAGCAGTTTTAACACAGGTTTAACCTACGAGCAGTACTTC. This gives the protein CASSFNTGLTYEQYF.

This CDR3 reads CASSSLGLAGTDTQYF. The CDR3 DNA is TGTGCCAGCAGCTCCCTGGGACTAGCGGGCACAGATACGCAGTATTTT. The chain joins TRBV7-9 to TRBJ2-3; 11 nucleotides match TRBD2. From germline, CDR1 is SEHNR and CDR2 FQNEAQ (reference sequence). V dropped 4 bases and J dropped 1; count of bases not matched to a gene: 4. The CDR3 totals 16 residues. The full variable domain, rest sourced from reference TRBV7-9 and TRBJ2-3, is DTGVSQNPRHKITKRGQNVTFRCDPISEHNRLYWYRQTLGQGPEFLTYFQNEAQLEKSRLLSDRFSAERPKGSFSTLEIQRTEQGDSAMYLCASSSLGLAGTDTQYFGPGTRLTVL.

The chain joins TRBV6-6 to TRBJ2-5; 10 bases fit TRBD2. CDR1 and CDR2 (germline): MNHNY, SVGAGI (reference sequence). This CDR3 has 13 residues. The V gene end was trimmed by 10 bases and the J gene end by 5 bases; junction bases not matched to a gene: 7. The DNA for the CDR3 is TGTGCCATCAACCTAGCGGGAGTTGAGACCCAGTACTTC. It is translated as CAINLAGVETQYF.

V usage is TRBV5-6 and J usage is TRBJ1-1; D uncertain. CDR3 size: 15 residues. V lost 6 bases and J 6 bases, leaving 21 bases between the germline ends. Germline lookup yields CDR1 SGHDT and CDR2 YYEEEE. Here the CDR3 DNA reads TGTGCCAGCAACCCGTCGGAGAACCTCGGGGCTGAAGCTTTCTTT. Protein: CASNPSENLGAEAFF.

This clonotype has a count of ten or more. This chain connects TRBV19 to TRBJ2-1; TRBD2 matches 13 bases. J lost 12 bases, V lost 4 bases, and 12 bases had no gene match. Germline-derived CDR1 and CDR2 are LNHDA and SQIVND (reference sequence). CDR3 length: 16 amino acids. CDR3 protein: CASSRKGTSGTFGQFF. Written as DNA, the CDR3 is TGTGCCAGTAGTAGGAAAGGGACTAGCGGGACGTTCGGGCAGTTCTTC.

This clonotype was seen ten or more times. The V and J genes are TRBV6-5 and TRBJ1-3; D may be TRBD1 (5 bases). The V end lost 0 bases, the J end lost 0 bases, and 27 bases lay between the germline ends. CDR1 and CDR2 (germline): MNHEY, SVGAGI. This CDR3 spans 22 amino acids. This CDR3 is CASSYSPLGGWASTASGNTIYF. The DNA for the CDR3 is TGTGCCAGCAGTTACTCGCCCCTCGGGGGATGGGCCTCAACCGCCTCTGGAAACACCATATATTTT.

The chain uses TRBV28 and TRBJ2-3; no clear D gene. V lost 6 bases and J lost 3, with 7 bases in between. Germline-derived CDR1 and CDR2 are MDHEN and SYDVKM. The CDR3 has 12 amino acids. The CDR3 loop reads CASRIKTDTQYF. The CDR3 DNA follows: TGTGCCAGCAGAATCAAAACAGATACGCAGTATTTT.

The chain couples TRBV20-1 to TRBJ2-5, with D perhaps being TRBD1 or TRBD2 (5 bases each). The CDR3 is 14 amino acids. The germline V gene encodes CDR1 DFQATT and CDR2 SNEGSKA (reference sequence). Trimming removed 0 bases at V and 5 bases at J, with 13 bases between. The CDR3 nucleotides read TGCAGTGCTAGAGATCTCGAGGGGCCGGAGACCCAGTACTTC. Translated, it gives CSARDLEGPETQYF.

The CDR3 DNA is TGTGCCAGCAGTGAAAACACCCTCCGGGGGGCGCGAAGCACTGAAGCTTTCTTT. The encoded protein is CASSENTLRGARSTEAFF. V is TRBV2 and J is TRBJ1-1, with a tentative D call TRBD1 (6 bases). The V gene lost 2 bases and the J gene lost 4 bases, with 23 bases spanning the gap. The CDR3 contains 18 residues. CDR1 is SNHLY, CDR2 FYNNEI, per germline.

There are many counts of this clonotype. The chain is built from TRBV2 and TRBJ1-5; the D gene is possibly TRBD1 (5 bases). V shed 8 bases and J shed 9 bases, with 20 bases lying between them. The CDR3 consists of 14 residues. CDR1 is SNHLY, CDR2 FYNNEI, per germline. As DNA, the CDR3 is TGTGCCAGCCGAAGGGCAGGGTCCCCGGGGCCCCAGCATTTT. Amino acids: CASRRAGSPGPQHF.

This clonotype was detected many times. V usage is TRBV12-3 or TRBV12-4 and J usage is TRBJ1-5; 7 bases match TRBD1. With V trimmed by 5 bases and J by 1 base, 5 bases remained unmatched. This CDR3 region has 15 residues. The CDR3 nucleotides read TGTGCCAGCAGTCCGGGACAGCCAAGCAATCAGCCCCAGCATTTT. Protein product: CASSPGQPSNQPQHF.